These 16 T cell receptor beta chains were sequenced from one sample in a study of cytomegalovirus exposure and HLA in healthy donors. TCRdb keeps only in-frame clones here, not all; method: immunoSEQ multiplex PCR. The sample lists 90,000 to 140,000 clones, about 85% seen once, with 3% to 4% in the top ten. Material for sequencing was PBMCs. The receptors shown here come from a woman aged 18-29 years in good health and CMV-seropositive.

This clone was seen more than once but under ten times. The chain carries TRBV7-3 and TRBJ2-2; 8 bases align to TRBD2. The CDR3 runs to 16 residues. Trimming took 2 bases from V and 1 from J; bases not matched to a gene: 3. The germline gives CDR1 SGHTA, CDR2 FQGTGA. The CDR3 DNA follows: TGTGCCAGCAGCTTAGGGCTAGCGGGGAACACCGGGGAGCTGTTTTTT. Encoded protein: CASSLGLAGNTGELFF.

The J gene is TRBJ1-5, the V gene TRBV4-1, with D possibly being TRBD1 (5 bases). The CDR3 loop spans 14 amino acids. Trimming stripped 4 bases from V and 2 bases from J, with 9 bases between. In germline, CDR1 is MGHRA, CDR2 YSYEKL. Here the CDR3 reads CASSPPGGNQPQHF. DNA for the CDR3: TGCGCCAGCAGCCCACCGGGGGGCAATCAGCCCCAGCATTTT.

The rearrangement joins TRBV11-3 to TRBJ1-3; tentative D call: TRBD1 (6 bases). This CDR3 has 15 residues. From germline, CDR1 is SGHNT and CDR2 YENEEA. V shed 2 bases and J shed 2 bases, with 10 bases lying between them. In DNA form, the CDR3 reads TGTGCCAGCAGCTTACCAGGGACAACTGGAAACACCATATATTTT. This translates into CASSLPGTTGNTIYF.

The gene calls are TRBV9 and TRBJ2-1; 7 positions match TRBD2. CDR1 is SGDLS, CDR2 YYNGEE, per germline. The CDR3 extends over 15 amino acids. J lost 2 bases, V lost 0 bases, and 2 bases had no gene match. The CDR3 is CASSVAGGPYNEQFF. The DNA of the CDR3 is TGTGCCAGCAGCGTAGCGGGGGGACCCTACAATGAGCAGTTCTTC.

The chain uses TRBV19 and TRBJ1-2; D perhaps matches TRBD1 (6 bases). The germline V and J ends were trimmed by 7 bases and 2 bases, with 14 bases remaining between them. CDR1 LNHDA and CDR2 SQIVND come from the germline V gene (reference sequence). This CDR3 is 14 amino acids long. The CDR3 loop reads CASTPNRENYGYTF. CDR3 coding DNA: TGTGCCAGTACCCCTAACAGGGAAAACTATGGCTACACCTTC.

J is TRBJ1-1 and V is TRBV6-6, with 9 positions matching TRBD1. Germline trimming cut 6 bases from V and 6 bases from J; bases unmatched to any gene: 8. The CDR3 covers 14 residues. Germline V gene lookup returns CDR1 MNHNY and CDR2 SVGAGI (reference sequence). The CDR3 loop reads CASRDRGVVPEAFF. As DNA, the CDR3 is TGTGCCAGCAGGGACAGGGGTGTCGTTCCTGAAGCTTTCTTT.

V gene TRBV7-3 combines with J gene TRBJ1-5; D might be TRBD1 (5 bases). The germline V gene encodes CDR1 SGHTA and CDR2 FQGTGA. V was pared by 1 base and J by 1 base, with 14 bases between. The CDR3 length is 17 residues. CDR3: CASSLKGTGYSNQPQHF. In DNA, the CDR3 is TGTGCCAGCAGCTTAAAAGGAACAGGCTACAGCAATCAGCCCCAGCATTTT.

The V call is TRBV11-3, the J call TRBJ1-1; 8 nucleotides agree with TRBD1. The V gene's germline CDR1 is SGHNT and CDR2 YENEEA. The junction had 10 bases not matched to a gene; V was cut back by 6 bases and J by 7 bases. The CDR3 is made up of 14 amino acids. The chain's CDR3 is CASRPNHRGSEAFF. For the CDR3, the DNA is TGTGCCAGCAGACCTAACCACAGGGGGAGTGAAGCTTTCTTT.

This clone was seen once. The rearrangement joins TRBV28 to TRBJ2-1; maybe TRBD2 (6 bases). V was trimmed by 8 bases and J by 3 bases, leaving 17 bases between them. The CDR3 is 15 amino acids. Per germline, CDR1 MDHEN and CDR2 SYDVKM. The CDR3 nucleotides read TGTGCCAGCCAAACACGGGGGAACCACTACAATGAGCAGTTCTTC. Encoded protein: CASQTRGNHYNEQFF.

This sequence joins TRBV7-3 and TRBJ1-5; 11 nucleotides align to TRBD1. Germline V lookup: CDR1 SGHTA, CDR2 FQGTGA. The CDR3 has 17 residues. J gave up 1 base and V 5 bases, and 7 bases lay outside the gene matches. The CDR3 coding sequence is TGTGCCAGCAGCACGGGACAGGGGGAGGGAAGCAATCAGCCCCAGCATTTT. Its protein product is CASSTGQGEGSNQPQHF.

This chain connects TRBV28 to TRBJ1-2; 7 bases map to TRBD1. This CDR3 has 17 residues. Trimming cost V 7 bases and J 5 bases; bases outside gene matches: 19. The germline V gene has CDR1 MDHEN and CDR2 SYDVKM. DNA of the CDR3: TGTGCCAGCAAGCAACCTTTGGGGGGACAGCTCGGGTATGGCTACACCTTC. Translation: CASKQPLGGQLGYGYTF.

CDR3 in DNA: TGTGCCAGCAGCCCAGGGGGCCGGAGGGGCTACGAGCAGTACTTC. It encodes CASSPGGRRGYEQYF. The rearrangement uses TRBV9 and TRBJ2-7, with TRBD1 matching over 8 bases. The CDR3 contains 15 residues. The V segment lost 4 bases and the J segment 3 bases; nucleotides outside the gene matches: 9. Germline CDR1 and CDR2: SGDLS and YYNGEE.

The rearrangement uses TRBV7-9 and TRBJ2-2; maybe TRBD2 (5 bases). The CDR3 totals 13 residues. V lost 5 bases and J 6 bases, leaving 10 bases between the germline ends. Germline CDR1 and CDR2: SEHNR and FQNEAQ (reference sequence). CDR3 DNA sequence: TGTGCCAGCAGCCCAGGAGGCGCCGGGGAGCTGTTTTTT. The encoded protein is CASSPGGAGELFF.

CDR3 DNA sequence: TGCGCCAGCAGCCTAAGAGCGACAGGGCGGAACACTGAAGCTTTCTTT. The encoded protein is CASSLRATGRNTEAFF. This chain uses TRBV5-1 with TRBJ1-1; the match to TRBD1 covers 7 bases. This CDR3 is built from 16 residues. Germline CDR1 is SGHRS and CDR2 is YFSETQ. V lost 4 bases, J lost 1 base, and 10 bases stayed unmatched.

The rearrangement uses TRBV6-1 and TRBJ2-3; possibly TRBD1 for D (6 bases). The V end lost 0 bases, the J end lost 8 bases, and 15 bases lay between the germline ends. Per the germline V gene, CDR1 is MNHNS and CDR2 is SASEGT. CDR3 size: 15 residues. The CDR3 DNA reads as TGTGCCAGCAGTGAAGCAGGGACATCAAAATCTACGCAGTATTTT. Translated, it gives CASSEAGTSKSTQYF.

This clone was counted once. J is TRBJ2-1 and V is TRBV27; D is ambiguous. The CDR3 contains 15 residues. V was cut by 4 bases and J by 2 bases, with 12 bases left in between. The germline CDR1 and CDR2 sequences are MNHEY and SMNVEV (reference sequence). DNA of the CDR3: TGTGCCAGCAGTTCGGCACAGTTCACCTACAATGAGCAGTTCTTC. Encoded protein: CASSSAQFTYNEQFF.